This TCR beta chain was identified during a study of T-cell memory formation after mild COVID-19. Study background: TCR clusters showed largely donor specificity.

Study-wide findings and caveats: Contracting clones localized mainly to CM and EM when CD4+ and mainly to EMRA when CD8+.

As to this clonotype: The antigen is unknown.

TCR alpha and TCR beta cDNA libraries with sample barcodes and UMIs came from 5'RACE using constant-segment primers. MiXCR, run by TCRdb on the 5' RACE reads, gives a single entry per CDR3 protein. The sample lists more than 350,000 distinct CDR3 sequences; roughly 15% were seen once. The germline V gene has CDR1 SNHLY and CDR2 FYNNEI. Losses at the gene ends were 5 bases for V and 7 bases for J; bases not matched to a gene: 9. This CDR3 region has 14 residues. This TCR was sampled from a man aged 18 to 35 who had mild COVID-19 (a few samples of this study predate the infection). Cell type and time point are not known. The chain employs TRBV2 and TRBJ1-2; 8 nucleotides match TRBD1. Source material: PBMCs or a T cell subset sorted from them (not recorded which). The CDR3 loop is CASSWTGMIGGYTF. CDR3 sequence (DNA): TGTGCCAGCAGTTGGACAGGGATGATTGGTGGCTACACCTTC.